The 24 T cell receptor beta chains below were found in one sample sequenced in a study of Ad26.COV2.S vaccination and SARS-CoV-2 variants. The protocol was immunoSEQ multiplex PCR, while the TCRdb copy is restricted to in-frame clones and leaves out a portion. The table has about 440,000 clones, 90% seen once. Treatment denoted: some 20 received Ad26.COV2.S at low or high dose, single or two shots; a few received placebo; per-sample allocation not given. Repertoires come from day 63 after the first vaccine or placebo injection. This sample comprised peripheral blood, obtained in a trial of Ad26.COV2.S vaccine versus placebo. These TCRs come from a person aged 18-65 years who received the Ad26.COV2.S COVID-19 vaccine or a placebo.

The chain combines TRBV2 with TRBJ2-7; 8 positions agree with TRBD1. This CDR3 has 17 residues. Germline CDR1 reads SNHLY; CDR2 reads FYNNEI. V was clipped by 3 bases and J by 4 bases; unmatched bases: 14. The CDR3 spells CASSDGQGASIVYEQYF. CDR3 bases: TGTGCCAGCAGTGACGGGCAGGGGGCAAGTATTGTGTACGAGCAGTACTTC.

The chain combines TRBV9 with TRBJ1-4; tentative D call: TRBD1 (5 bases). The ends were cut back, 1 base at V and 5 bases at J, with 12 bases in the middle. Germline assignment: CDR1 SGDLS and CDR2 YYNGEE. The CDR3 loop spans 15 amino acids. The CDR3 spells CASSVSQAMNEKLFF. The CDR3 nucleotides read TGTGCCAGCAGCGTATCACAGGCCATGAATGAAAAACTGTTTTTT. Variable domain in full (rest from reference TRBV9 and TRBJ1-4): DSGVTQTPKHLITATGQRVTLRCSPRSGDLSVYWYQQSLDQGLQFLIQYYNGEERAKGNILERFSAQQFPDLHSELNLSSLELGDSALYFCASSVSQAMNEKLFFGSGTQLSVL.

This chain connects TRBV5-4 to TRBJ2-7, with 10 bases fitting TRBD2. J was trimmed by 2 bases and V by 2 bases; bases with no gene match: 7. CDR1 and CDR2 from the germline V gene are SGHNT and YYREEE (reference sequence). The CDR3 has 16 amino acids. The CDR3 DNA follows: TGTGCCAGCAGCTTTCACCTAGCGGGAGCCCCCTACGAGCAGTACTTC. Translating gives CASSFHLAGAPYEQYF.

This sequence joins TRBV4-3 and TRBJ2-2, with no clear D. The CDR3 loop spans 18 amino acids. The ends were cut back, 1 base at V and 0 bases at J, with 15 bases in the middle. CDR1 and CDR2 (germline): LGHNA, YSLEER. The chain's CDR3 is CASSQAPLGPSNTGELFF. CDR3 nucleotides: TGCGCCAGCAGCCAAGCTCCTCTTGGTCCCTCGAACACCGGGGAGCTGTTTTTT.

The V call is TRBV13, the J call TRBJ1-1, with D hard to call. Trimming removed 5 bases from V and 0 bases from J, with 13 bases in between. The CDR3 runs 15 residues. Germline loops: CDR1 PRHDT, CDR2 FYEKMQ (reference sequence). Written as DNA, the CDR3 is TGTGCCAGCAGCCCCGAAGGAGACATGAACACTGAAGCTTTCTTT. It yields the protein CASSPEGDMNTEAFF.

This chain uses TRBV19 with TRBJ1-1; D gene ambiguous. Germline V gives CDR1 LNHDA, CDR2 SQIVND (reference sequence). The CDR3 runs 13 residues. With 3 bases removed from V and 1 base from J, the gap between germline ends came to 6 bases. CDR3 sequence (DNA): TGTGCCAGTAGTATTGGAGAGAACACTGAAGCTTTCTTT. This codes for CASSIGENTEAFF.

The chain employs TRBV6-6 and TRBJ1-1; D gene uncertain. The CDR3 consists of 13 residues. V lost 4 bases, J lost 0 bases, and 6 bases lay in between. Germline CDR1 is MNHNY and CDR2 is SVGAGI (reference sequence). CDR3 region: CASSSKLNTEAFF. The DNA for the CDR3 is TGTGCCAGCAGTTCCAAGTTGAACACTGAAGCTTTCTTT.

In this sample, this clone turned up once. V is TRBV28 and J is TRBJ1-5, with 7 positions matching TRBD1. This CDR3 has 13 residues. Germline V CDR1 and CDR2: MDHEN, SYDVKM. V shed 4 bases and J 5 bases; nucleotides not matched to a gene: 2. The CDR3 protein is CASSSQGDQPQHF. The CDR3 nucleotides are TGTGCCAGCAGTTCGCAGGGGGATCAGCCCCAGCATTTT.

J is TRBJ1-4 and V is TRBV5-1; 7 bases match TRBD1. The CDR3 covers 15 residues. Germline loops: CDR1 SGHRS, CDR2 YFSETQ. V lost 5 bases and J lost 0; bases outside the gene matches: 4. CDR3 protein: CASRLTGATNEKLFF. The CDR3 nucleotides are TGCGCCAGCAGACTTACAGGGGCAACTAATGAAAAACTGTTTTTT.

V and J are TRBV7-9 and TRBJ2-7, with D unclear. The germline V and J ends were trimmed by 6 bases and 1 base, with 16 bases remaining between them. Germline loops: CDR1 SEHNR, CDR2 FQNEAQ (reference sequence). The CDR3 spans 15 residues. The CDR3 bases are TGTGCCAGCAGTTCACAGATAGCCGAATCCTACGAGCAGTACTTC. Its protein is CASSSQIAESYEQYF.

The rearrangement joins TRBV28 to TRBJ2-3; 8 positions agree with TRBD2. The trim removed 5 bases at V and 2 bases at J, leaving 9 bases unmatched. CDR1 and CDR2 (germline): MDHEN, SYDVKM. This CDR3 is 16 amino acids long. The CDR3 sequence: CASSPLWTSPTDTQYF. As DNA, the CDR3 is TGTGCCAGCAGTCCCCTATGGACTAGCCCCACAGATACGCAGTATTTT.

Concerning this clone: In the same sample, other DNA sequences code for this CDR3. The V gene is TRBV12-3 or TRBV12-4, the J gene TRBJ2-7, with a tentative D call TRBD1 (5 bases). V was pared by 3 bases and J by 2 bases, with 8 bases between. This CDR3 comprises 13 residues. The CDR3 DNA is TGTGCCAGCAGTTTGGGCAGGGCCTACGAGCAGTACTTC. Translation: CASSLGRAYEQYF.

The chain joins TRBV11-1 to TRBJ2-3; D unresolved. Germline V gene sequence: CDR1 SGHAT, CDR2 FQDESV (reference sequence). V shed 7 bases and J shed 3 bases, with 14 bases lying between them. This CDR3 region has 14 residues. CDR3 loop: CASTNFKGTDTQYF. CDR3 sequence (DNA): TGTGCCAGCACGAACTTCAAAGGGACAGATACGCAGTATTTT.

About this clone itself: Other nucleotide sequences from this sample produce the same CDR3. The chain combines TRBV9 with TRBJ2-7; a weak D match, TRBD2 (5 bases). Germline CDR1 SGDLS, CDR2 YYNGEE. The CDR3 loop spans 14 amino acids. The germline V and J ends were trimmed by 0 bases and 3 bases, with 10 bases remaining between them. The CDR3 DNA is TGTGCCAGCAGCGTAGGGTCGGGAAGCTACGAGCAGTACTTC. Its protein is CASSVGSGSYEQYF.

This chain joins TRBV5-6 and TRBJ1-2; D is uncertain. Germline V gene sequence: CDR1 SGHDT, CDR2 YYEEEE. There are 13 residues in the CDR3. Trimming took 4 bases from V and 5 from J, leaving 12 bases between them. CDR3 residues: CASSPVGIYGYTF. CDR3 coding DNA: TGTGCCAGCAGCCCGGTCGGGATTTATGGCTACACCTTC.

The chain has TRBV4-2 and TRBJ1-3, with TRBD1 identical over 9 bases. The CDR3 sequence is 21 residues long. Germline-derived CDR1 and CDR2 are LGHNA and YNFKEQ. The V and J ends lost 3 bases and 2 bases, in that order; junction bases with no gene match: 20. In DNA, the CDR3 is TGTGCCAGCAGCCAGACGCCCGTGGGGACAGGGCTCATGGATACTGGAAACACCATATATTTT. This translates into CASSQTPVGTGLMDTGNTIYF.

The chain recombines TRBV4-1 with TRBJ2-7, with no clear D. This CDR3 spans 13 amino acids. Germline V gene data show CDR1 as MGHRA and CDR2 as YSYEKL. The ends were cut back, 6 bases at V and 6 bases at J, with 15 bases in the middle. CDR3 sequence: CASSLLGPSEQYF. The CDR3 DNA reads as TGCGCCAGCAGTTTGTTGGGTCCGAGCGAGCAGTACTTC.

This rearrangement joins TRBV7-3 to TRBJ2-5; no firm D call. The CDR3 extends over 13 amino acids. The V gene's germline CDR1 is SGHTA and CDR2 FQGTGA. The V gene lost 8 bases and the J gene lost 5 bases, with 15 bases spanning the gap. CDR3 sequence: CASLSLHGETQYF. The CDR3, as DNA: TGTGCCAGCTTGAGTCTCCATGGGGAGACCCAGTACTTC.

The CDR3, as DNA: TGTGCCAGCAGCTTAGCCCGGGGACAGGGGGCGGGAGATACGCAGTATTTT. Protein sequence: CASSLARGQGAGDTQYF. The chain couples TRBV11-2 to TRBJ2-3; 12 bases line up with TRBD1. The J segment lost 5 bases and the V segment lost 1 base, leaving 7 bases of the junction unmatched. Germline loops: CDR1 SGHAT, CDR2 FQNNGV. This CDR3 is 17 amino acids long.

V and J are TRBV30 and TRBJ2-7, with D maybe TRBD1 (5 bases). The CDR3 contains 15 residues. Germline CDR1 and CDR2: GTSNPN and SVGIG (reference sequence). V lost 0 bases to trimming and J lost 7 bases, with 19 bases between them. This CDR3 is CAWSVPWGAYREQYF. CDR3 nucleotides: TGTGCCTGGAGTGTACCGTGGGGCGCTTATCGGGAGCAGTACTTC. Complete variable domain (other parts from reference TRBV30 and TRBJ2-7): SQTIHQWPATLVQPVGSPLSLECTVEGTSNPNLYWYRQAAGRGLQLLFYSVGIGQISSEVPQNLSASRPQDRQFILSSKKLLLSDSGFYLCAWSVPWGAYREQYFGPGTRLTVT.

The J gene is TRBJ2-3, the V gene TRBV28; D might be TRBD2 (6 bases). Between the trimmed V and J ends, which lost 7 bases and 11 bases, there was a span of 16 bases. CDR1 MDHEN and CDR2 SYDVKM come from the germline V gene. CDR3 length equals 12 residues. The CDR3 DNA reads TGTGCCAGCACTCGGGACTCAGGCGAGCAGTATTTT. Protein: CASTRDSGEQYF.

This chain links TRBV10-3 with TRBJ2-1; the D gene is possibly TRBD2 (6 bases). CDR1 and CDR2 from the germline V gene are ENHRY and SYGVKD. This CDR3 has 15 residues. V was trimmed by 8 bases and J by 7 bases, leaving 21 bases between them. CDR3 sequence (DNA): TGTGCCATCGGGCCGGCCCGCGGACGGGAGAATGAGCAGTTCTTC. Translating gives CAIGPARGRENEQFF.

V is TRBV6-5 and J is TRBJ1-3, with D perhaps matching TRBD1 (5 bases). The CDR3 extends over 14 amino acids. In germline, CDR1 is MNHEY, CDR2 SVGAGI. V was shortened by 4 bases and J by 1 base, with 8 bases between the two germline ends. This CDR3 is CASSSQGSGNTIYF. DNA of the CDR3: TGTGCCAGCAGTTCGCAGGGATCTGGAAACACCATATATTTT.

V is TRBV7-9 and J is TRBJ1-1; D gene unclear. This CDR3 comprises 13 residues. Trimming removed 5 bases from V and 1 base from J, with 8 bases in between. The germline gives CDR1 SEHNR, CDR2 FQNEAQ (reference sequence). This CDR3 is CASSPGENTEAFF. The CDR3 DNA is TGTGCCAGCAGCCCCGGGGAGAACACTGAAGCTTTCTTT.